Following are 23 T cell receptor beta chains from one sample sequenced in a study of cytomegalovirus exposure and HLA in healthy donors. PCR primers comprised 60 Vbeta and 13 Jbeta primers. Profiling relied on immunoSEQ multiplex PCR, and the TCRdb table lists in-frame clones only, not all of them. Among about 160,000 clones, about 80% were seen once, and the ten largest hold about 4.8%. The sequencing sample was made of PBMCs. The receptors were gathered from a man aged 30 to 45 in good health and CMV-seronegative.

This clone was seen a few times. CDR3 in DNA: TGTGCCAGCAGTTACGACCGGGACAGGGATCGTGAGCAGTTCTTC. Residues: CASSYDRDRDREQFF. The chain joins TRBV6-5 to TRBJ2-1; TRBD1 matches at 9 bases. This CDR3 region has 15 residues. V lost 2 bases to trimming and J lost 9 bases; unmatched junction nucleotides: 8. Germline V CDR1 and CDR2: MNHEY, SVGAGI.

This clone was recorded once. The rearrangement uses TRBV5-4 and TRBJ2-5, with a possible D match to TRBD1 (6 bases). Trimming pared 1 base from V and 5 bases from J, leaving 12 bases between. The CDR3 covers 14 residues. The germline V gene encodes CDR1 SGHNT and CDR2 YYREEE (reference sequence). Written as DNA, the CDR3 is TGTGCCAGCAGCTTGCCAGGGGCTTGGGAGACCCAGTACTTC. This encodes CASSLPGAWETQYF.

The chain has TRBV30 and TRBJ1-6; no clear D. Trimming shortened V by 3 bases and J by 10 bases, and 16 bases separated the two germline ends. Germline values: CDR1 GTSNPN, CDR2 SVGIG (reference sequence). This CDR3 has 14 residues. CDR3 amino acids: CAWSKSIRESPLHF. The CDR3 bases are TGTGCCTGGAGCAAAAGTATTCGAGAATCACCCCTCCACTTT.

The gene calls are TRBV10-3 and TRBJ2-1, with no clear D. Trimming stripped 6 bases from V and 6 bases from J, with 6 bases between. Germline CDR1 ENHRY, CDR2 SYGVKD. The CDR3 sequence is 11 residues long. The CDR3: CAISASNEQFF. The CDR3 nucleotides are TGTGCCATCAGCGCGAGCAATGAGCAGTTCTTC.

This chain uses TRBV2 with TRBJ1-4, with a tentative D call TRBD1 (6 bases). V was shortened by 5 bases and J by 4 bases, with 11 bases between the two germline ends. The length of the CDR3 is 14 residues. The germline CDR1 and CDR2 sequences are SNHLY and FYNNEI. The CDR3 here is CASSPTGLNEKLFF. The CDR3 DNA reads as TGTGCCAGCAGTCCGACAGGCCTTAATGAAAAACTGTTTTTT.

The rearrangement uses TRBV2 and TRBJ2-3; 7 nucleotides match TRBD1. This CDR3 is 12 amino acids long. Losses at the gene ends were 5 bases for V and 11 bases for J; bases not matched to a gene: 7. The germline V gene encodes CDR1 SNHLY and CDR2 FYNNEI. The CDR3 sequence is CASSLTGPGQYF. DNA of the CDR3: TGTGCCAGCAGTTTGACAGGGCCAGGGCAGTATTTT.

This clone was recorded a few times. The chain combines TRBV4-3 with TRBJ1-1; no clear D. The CDR3 loop spans 14 amino acids. Germline V gives CDR1 LGHNA, CDR2 YSLEER. V was cut by 4 bases and J by 5 bases, with 14 bases left in between. CDR3 sequence reads: CASSRGEIGTEAFF. As DNA, the CDR3 is TGCGCCAGCAGCCGCGGGGAAATTGGGACTGAAGCTTTCTTT.

The count of this clone is one. The chain is built from TRBV27 and TRBJ2-1, with 9 bases matching TRBD1. V lost 6 bases to trimming and J lost 5 bases; unmatched junction nucleotides: 5. The V gene's germline CDR1 is MNHEY and CDR2 SMNVEV (reference sequence). The CDR3 runs 14 residues. CDR3 nucleotide sequence: TGTGCCAGCAGCGACAGGGGGGCGGACAATGAGCAGTTCTTC. It specifies CASSDRGADNEQFF.

The chain is built from TRBV30 and TRBJ1-2; D is possibly TRBD1 (6 bases). Germline V gene data show CDR1 as GTSNPN and CDR2 as SVGIG (reference sequence). CDR3 size: 13 residues. The germline V and J ends were trimmed by 5 bases and 4 bases, with 14 bases remaining between them. For the CDR3, the DNA is TGTGCCTGGGGCAGGGGAGAAGTCTATGGCTACACCTTC. Its translation is CAWGRGEVYGYTF.

The chain uses TRBV28 and TRBJ1-3; 7 positions match TRBD1. CDR1 MDHEN and CDR2 SYDVKM come from the germline V gene. Germline trimming cut 5 bases from V and 2 bases from J; bases unmatched to any gene: 6. The CDR3 extends over 15 amino acids. The CDR3 protein is CASSIDRAAGNTIYF. For the CDR3, the DNA is TGTGCCAGCAGTATAGACAGGGCCGCTGGAAACACCATATATTTT.

This chain links TRBV11-3 with TRBJ2-1; tentatively, D is TRBD1 (5 bases). The CDR3 has 13 amino acids. V lost 4 bases and J 5 bases, leaving 9 bases between the germline ends. Germline V gene lookup returns CDR1 SGHNT and CDR2 YENEEA. The CDR3 spells CASSSRQNNEQFF. The CDR3 DNA is TGTGCCAGCAGCTCGCGACAGAACAATGAGCAGTTCTTC. Drawing the rest from reference TRBV11-3 and TRBJ2-1, the complete variable domain is EAGVVQSPRYKIIEKKQPVAFWCNPISGHNTLYWYLQNLGQGPELLIRYENEEAVDDSQLPKDRFSAERLKGVDSTLKIQPAELGDSAVYLCASSSRQNNEQFFGPGTRLTVL.

The genes are TRBV28 and TRBJ2-2; 12 bases match TRBD1. Trimming cost V 6 bases and J 0 bases; bases outside gene matches: 8. Germline values: CDR1 MDHEN, CDR2 SYDVKM. The CDR3 contains 18 residues. CDR3 in amino acids: CASRMGQGAKSNTGELFF. CDR3 DNA sequence: TGTGCCAGCAGAATGGGACAGGGGGCAAAATCGAACACCGGGGAGCTGTTTTTT.

The chain is built from TRBV4-1 and TRBJ2-3, with D possibly being TRBD2 (5 bases). The germline V gene encodes CDR1 MGHRA and CDR2 YSYEKL. The CDR3 length is 13 residues. Trimming pared 3 bases from V and 6 bases from J, leaving 10 bases between. CDR3 in amino acids: CASSQLRGDTQYF. The CDR3 nucleotides read TGCGCCAGCAGCCAGCTGAGAGGGGATACGCAGTATTTT.

This clone was detected only once. The chain combines TRBV7-9 with TRBJ2-7, with 7 bases fitting TRBD1. J lost 5 bases, V lost 2 bases, and 9 bases had no gene match. Germline assignment: CDR1 SEHNR and CDR2 FQNEAQ (reference sequence). The CDR3 loop spans 15 amino acids. The CDR3 region is CASSLNVGGKDEQYF. In nucleotides, the CDR3 is TGTGCCAGCAGCTTAAACGTAGGGGGCAAGGACGAGCAGTACTTC.

Only a few counts were recorded for this clone. CDR3 residues: CASSGGQGNTDTQYF. CDR3 DNA sequence: TGCGCCAGCAGTGGGGGACAGGGGAACACAGATACGCAGTATTTT. This rearrangement joins TRBV10-1 to TRBJ2-3; TRBD1 aligns across 10 bases. The length of the CDR3 is 15 residues. Trimming took 4 bases from V and 2 from J; bases not matched to a gene: 3. Looked up from germline, CDR1 is WNHNN and CDR2 is SYGVQD (reference sequence).

The chain employs TRBV5-6 and TRBJ2-7, with a tentative D call TRBD2 (5 bases). Deletions cut 0 bases from V and 4 bases from J, with 5 bases between. The germline V gene encodes CDR1 SGHDT and CDR2 YYEEEE. This CDR3 region has 12 residues. CDR3 sequence reads: CASSLGEYEQYF. CDR3 sequence (DNA): TGTGCCAGCAGCTTGGGGGAGTACGAGCAGTACTTC. Full variable domain (missing parts from reference TRBV5-6 and TRBJ2-7): DAGVTQSPTHLIKTRGQQVTLRCSPKSGHDTVSWYQQALGQGPQFIFQYYEEEERQRGNFPDRFSGHQFPNYSSELNVNALLLGDSALYLCASSLGEYEQYFGPGTRLTVT.

This clone was recorded a few times. The chain links TRBV11-2 to TRBJ2-3; possibly TRBD2 for D (5 bases). The V gene lost 5 bases and the J gene lost 5 bases, with 17 bases spanning the gap. Germline V gene lookup returns CDR1 SGHAT and CDR2 FQNNGV. The CDR3 covers 15 residues. The CDR3 sequence: CASSLLSSAGDTQYF. CDR3 in DNA: TGTGCCAGCAGCCTCTTGTCCAGTGCGGGAGATACGCAGTATTTT.

The chain uses TRBV27 and TRBJ2-1, with TRBD2 identical over 13 bases. The CDR3 has 15 amino acids. V lost 4 bases to trimming and J lost 4 bases; unmatched junction nucleotides: 1. The germline V gene encodes CDR1 MNHEY and CDR2 SMNVEV (reference sequence). This CDR3 reads CASSSGLAGYNEQFF. DNA of the CDR3: TGTGCCAGCAGTTCGGGACTAGCGGGATACAATGAGCAGTTCTTC.

The rearrangement links TRBV6-1 to TRBJ1-6; D might be TRBD1 (6 bases). The CDR3 length is 14 residues. Germline CDR1 and CDR2: MNHNS and SASEGT. V lost 9 bases to trimming and J lost 2 bases, with 11 bases between them. The CDR3 sequence is CASHRVTYNSPLHF. In nucleotides, the CDR3 is TGTGCCAGTCACAGGGTGACCTATAATTCACCCCTCCACTTT.

V usage is TRBV18 and J usage is TRBJ2-2, with 10 bases identical to TRBD1. Unmatched junction bases numbered 2, after V lost 3 bases and J lost 4 bases. The CDR3 extends over 15 amino acids. CDR1 is KGHSH, CDR2 LQKENI, per germline. For the CDR3, the DNA is TGTGCCAGCTCACCCGGGACAGGGGTCACCGGGGAGCTGTTTTTT. Translation gives CASSPGTGVTGELFF.

This clone was observed a single time. The rearrangement links TRBV9 to TRBJ1-6; TRBD1 matches at 7 bases. CDR1 is SGDLS and CDR2 is YYNGEE in the germline V gene. With V trimmed by 4 bases and J by 7 bases, 11 bases remained unmatched. The CDR3 is 16 residues long. The CDR3 protein is CASSPSGTAVNSPLHF. The CDR3 DNA sequence: TGTGCCAGCAGCCCCTCCGGGACAGCAGTAAATTCACCCCTCCACTTT. Full variable domain (outside the CDR3, taken from reference TRBV9 and TRBJ1-6): DSGVTQTPKHLITATGQRVTLRCSPRSGDLSVYWYQQSLDQGLQFLIQYYNGEERAKGNILERFSAQQFPDLHSELNLSSLELGDSALYFCASSPSGTAVNSPLHFGNGTRLTVT.

The chain carries TRBV28 and TRBJ1-2, with TRBD1 identical over 8 bases. V shed 6 bases and J 3 bases; nucleotides not matched to a gene: 9. The CDR3 contains 15 residues. CDR1 and CDR2 from the germline V gene are MDHEN and SYDVKM. The CDR3 region has the DNA TGTGCCAGCAGCTCTGGACAGGGAAGGGACTATGGCTACACCTTC. This translates into CASSSGQGRDYGYTF.

This clone came up once. The chain combines TRBV27 with TRBJ1-1, with a possible D match to TRBD1 (5 bases). Germline V gene lookup returns CDR1 MNHEY and CDR2 SMNVEV (reference sequence). The CDR3 runs 11 residues. Trimming took 5 bases from V and 7 from J, leaving 8 bases between them. CDR3 in DNA: TGTGCCAGCAGTGGGGGGGTTGAAGCTTTCTTT. This encodes CASSGGVEAFF.